The 16 T cell receptor beta chains below were found in one sample sequenced in a study of post-analysis software for immune sequencing data. These receptors have no known antigen. Points from the study as a whole: The study found TRBV5-6, TRBV5-1 and TRBV20-1 among a handful of TRBV segments more frequent in patients than controls.

TCR beta libraries were prepared from cDNA with unique molecular identifiers. TCRdb redid the calling of the PCR reads with MiXCR, one entry per CDR3 protein. Of 600,000 to 700,000 distinct CDR3 sequences listed, approximately 59% are singletons. Input material: blood. These receptors originate from a girl aged 2-10 years with multiple sclerosis.

The gene calls are TRBV6-5 and TRBJ2-5; D is ambiguous. The CDR3 runs to 11 residues. V lost 2 bases and J lost 11, with 9 bases in between. Germline CDR1 and CDR2: MNHEY and SVGAGI. Here the CDR3 DNA reads TGTGCCAGCAGTTACGGAGTGGAGCAGTACTTC. It translates to CASSYGVEQYF.

The rearrangement links TRBV11-2 to TRBJ2-1, with unresolved D. V was trimmed by 5 bases and J by 1 base, leaving 18 bases between them. This CDR3 comprises 17 residues. CDR1 and CDR2 (germline): SGHAT, FQNNGV. The CDR3 coding sequence is TGTGCCAGCAGCCCCTTACGTCCGGACCCGTCCTACAATGAGCAGTTCTTC. Translating it yields CASSPLRPDPSYNEQFF.

This chain uses TRBV4-1 with TRBJ2-1; the match to TRBD2 covers 11 bases. V gave up 4 bases and J gave up 7 bases; unmatched junction bases: 6. This CDR3 is built from 15 residues. Germline V gives CDR1 MGHRA, CDR2 YSYEKL. The CDR3 protein is CASSPAGTSGNEQFF. The CDR3 DNA reads as TGCGCCAGCAGCCCGGCCGGGACTAGCGGAAATGAGCAGTTCTTC.

The gene calls are TRBV29-1 and TRBJ2-1; perhaps TRBD1 as D (5 bases). V gave up 7 bases and J gave up 3 bases, with 10 bases separating them. CDR3 length equals 12 residues. Germline assignment: CDR1 SQVTM and CDR2 ANQGSEA. CDR3 bases: TGCAGCGCCAAAGACAGCTACAATGAGCAGTTCTTC. As protein: CSAKDSYNEQFF.

In regard to this clonotype: Mismatch with germline at one junction end may stem from a read error. The chain couples TRBV7-9 to TRBJ2-1; D ambiguous. From germline, CDR1 is SEHNR and CDR2 FQNEAQ (reference sequence). The CDR3 loop spans 12 amino acids. CDR3 region: CASSLENNGQFF. The CDR3, as DNA: TGTGCCAGCAGCTTAGAAAACAATGGGCAGTTCTTC.

On this clonotype: Relative to the germline gene, one junction end is altered; a read error may explain this. The rearrangement uses TRBV29-1 and TRBJ2-2, with 7 nucleotides matching TRBD1. CDR1 and CDR2 from the germline V gene are SQVTM and ANQGSEA. CDR3 length: 13 amino acids. Here the CDR3 DNA reads TGCAGCGCCGATACAGGGGTCACCGGGGAGCGGTTTTTT. This codes for CSADTGVTGERFF.

V is TRBV12-3 or TRBV12-4 and J is TRBJ2-4; tentatively, D is TRBD1 or TRBD2 (5 bases each). This CDR3 contains 12 residues. V was shortened by 7 bases and J by 7 bases, with 11 bases between the two germline ends. The CDR3 nucleotides read TGTGCCAGCATGGGGCGCGGGAACATTCAGTACTTC. Residues: CASMGRGNIQYF.

The gene calls are TRBV10-2 and TRBJ1-2; D unresolved. The V gene's germline CDR1 is WSHSY and CDR2 SAAADI. The CDR3 has 15 residues. Trimming left V 0 bases short and J 4 bases short, with 12 bases between. DNA for the CDR3: TGCGCCAGCAGTGAGTCGAAGGACGGACGCTATGGCTACACCTTC. Translating it yields CASSESKDGRYGYTF.

The chain uses TRBV15 and TRBJ2-1; the match to TRBD2 covers 14 bases. The CDR3 runs to 19 residues. Per germline, CDR1 LNHNV and CDR2 YYDKDF (reference sequence). Trimming took 1 base from V and 0 from J; bases not matched to a gene: 5. CDR3 region: CATSRVGTSGGDSYNEQFF. The CDR3 coding sequence is TGTGCCACCAGCAGAGTTGGGACTAGCGGGGGTGACTCCTACAATGAGCAGTTCTTC. Together with reference TRBV15 and TRBJ2-1, the CDR3 gives the full variable domain: DAMVIQNPRYQVTQFGKPVTLSCSQTLNHNVMYWYQQKSSQAPKLLFHYYDKDFNNEADTPDNFQSRRPNTSFCFLDIRSPGLGDTAMYLCATSRVGTSGGDSYNEQFFGPGTRLTVL.

The chain carries TRBV15 and TRBJ2-3; 10 nucleotides agree with TRBD2. With V trimmed by 1 base and J by 2 bases, 6 bases remained unmatched. The CDR3 totals 17 residues. Germline CDR1 is LNHNV and CDR2 is YYDKDF (reference sequence). In nucleotides, the CDR3 is TGTGCCACCAGCAGAGTTGGGCTAGCGGGGGTCACAGATACGCAGTATTTT. As protein: CATSRVGLAGVTDTQYF. The whole variable domain, filled in from reference TRBV15 and TRBJ2-3, reads DAMVIQNPRYQVTQFGKPVTLSCSQTLNHNVMYWYQQKSSQAPKLLFHYYDKDFNNEADTPDNFQSRRPNTSFCFLDIRSPGLGDTAMYLCATSRVGLAGVTDTQYFGPGTRLTVL.

This clonotype appeared a few times. The chain joins TRBV12-3 or TRBV12-4 to TRBJ1-1; 7 nucleotides match TRBD1. The length of the CDR3 is 13 residues. With V trimmed by 3 bases and J by 3 bases, 1 base remained unmatched. CDR3 sequence: CASSLTGYTEAFF. Written as DNA, the CDR3 is TGTGCCAGCAGTTTGACAGGGTACACTGAAGCTTTCTTT.

Note on this clonotype: A junction boundary mismatches the germline segment, possibly from a read error. V usage is TRBV15 and J usage is TRBJ2-7; D not resolved. The CDR3 consists of 12 residues. Germline V gene data show CDR1 as LNHNV and CDR2 as YYDKDF (reference sequence). The CDR3 DNA sequence: TGTACCACCAGCAGAGATAGGCTAGAGCAGTACTTC. Its translation: CTTSRDRLEQYF.

J is TRBJ2-7 and V is TRBV7-2, with D hard to call. The CDR3 is 15 amino acids. The germline CDR1 and CDR2 sequences are SGHTA and FQGNSA. Trimming left V 0 bases short and J 3 bases short, with 12 bases between. CDR3 protein: CASSLALMVSYEQYF. CDR3 DNA: TGTGCCAGCAGCTTAGCGCTGATGGTTAGCTACGAGCAGTACTTC.

This sequence joins TRBV3-1 and TRBJ2-5; D gene uncertain. The CDR3 has 14 amino acids. Trimming took off 0 bases at V and 5 bases at J, with 10 bases between the two ends. Germline lookup yields CDR1 LGHDT and CDR2 YNNKEL (reference sequence). The CDR3 nucleotides are TGTGCCAGCAGCCAAGATAAGGAGAAGGAGACCCAGTACTTC. It codes for CASSQDKEKETQYF.

This clonotype came up a few times. This chain connects TRBV9 to TRBJ2-3; D gene uncertain. This CDR3 contains 13 residues. Looked up from germline, CDR1 is SGDLS and CDR2 is YYNGEE. Trimming pared 0 bases from V and 4 bases from J, leaving 6 bases between. CDR3 DNA sequence: TGTGCCAGCAGCGTAGATAATCCAGATACGCAGTATTTT. This encodes CASSVDNPDTQYF.

The V call is TRBV3-1, the J call TRBJ2-7, with TRBD2 matching over 8 bases. Looked up from germline, CDR1 is LGHDT and CDR2 is YNNKEL (reference sequence). CDR3 size: 15 residues. Trimming took 0 bases from V and 2 from J; bases not matched to a gene: 3. Here the CDR3 DNA reads TGTGCCAGCAGCCAAGATTCAGCGGGAGCCTACGAGCAGTACTTC. Its protein product is CASSQDSAGAYEQYF.